The 21 T cell receptor beta chains reported below all come from one sample, sequenced in a study of cytomegalovirus exposure and HLA in healthy donors. Both 60 Vbeta primers and 13 Jbeta primers went into the PCR. TCRdb keeps only in-frame clones here, not all; method: immunoSEQ multiplex PCR. The sample contains 150,000 to 200,000 clones, around 79% of which appear only once. Material: PBMCs. The receptors here all came from a male donor in good health and CMV-seropositive.

The V and J genes are TRBV29-1 and TRBJ1-2; 7 nucleotides line up with TRBD1. This CDR3 region has 14 residues. In germline, CDR1 is SQVTM, CDR2 ANQGSEA. With 5 bases clipped from V and 1 base from J, the junction kept 7 bases outside the gene matches. CDR3 DNA sequence: TGCAGCGTTTCGAGGACAGGTGTTAACTATGGCTACACCTTC. Translated: CSVSRTGVNYGYTF.

The chain combines TRBV30 with TRBJ1-2, with D unresolved. The CDR3 has 15 amino acids. Per germline, CDR1 GTSNPN and CDR2 SVGIG (reference sequence). V lost 1 base and J 0 bases, leaving 12 bases between the germline ends. The CDR3 DNA reads TGTGCCTGGAGTGCCGTAATGACTGCTAACTATGGCTACACCTTC. Encoded protein: CAWSAVMTANYGYTF.

This chain connects TRBV14 to TRBJ1-2; D is unclear. The CDR3 runs 15 residues. V was trimmed by 4 bases and J by 4 bases, leaving 16 bases between them. CDR1 is SGHDN and CDR2 is FVKESK in the germline V gene. CDR3 region: CASSRTGVAGYGYTF. CDR3 sequence (DNA): TGTGCCAGCAGCCGGACCGGGGTGGCTGGCTATGGCTACACCTTC.

V and J are TRBV4-2 and TRBJ1-2; 9 nucleotides agree with TRBD1. Trimming removed 4 bases from V and 1 base from J; junction bases left unmatched: 4. Germline lookup yields CDR1 LGHNA and CDR2 YNFKEQ. The CDR3 is 15 amino acids. CDR3 sequence reads: CASSRGGQGNYGYTF. CDR3 DNA sequence: TGTGCCAGCAGCCGGGGGGGACAGGGTAACTATGGCTACACCTTC.

V gene TRBV7-3 combines with J gene TRBJ2-2; 7 bases are shared with TRBD1. Germline V gene data show CDR1 as SGHTA and CDR2 as FQGTGA. CDR3 length: 14 residues. After removal of 5 bases from V and 6 bases from J, the junction contained 6 bases not matched to a gene. The CDR3 bases are TGTGCCAGCAGCCAAGACAGGGATCCCGGGGAGCTGTTTTTT. Translation gives CASSQDRDPGELFF.

V usage is TRBV10-1 and J usage is TRBJ2-3, with 8 bases lining up with TRBD2. CDR1 and CDR2 (germline): WNHNN, SYGVQD (reference sequence). This CDR3 has 15 residues. The ends lost 6 bases at V and 6 bases at J; junction bases unmatched: 11. In nucleotides, the CDR3 is TGCGCCAGCAGCCCCGGACTAGCTGGTCTCGATACGCAGTATTTT. Translated, it gives CASSPGLAGLDTQYF.

The chain is built from TRBV6-6 and TRBJ1-6; 9 bases align to TRBD1. The CDR3 has 14 amino acids. Trimming took 5 bases from V and 7 from J; bases not matched to a gene: 3. Germline assignment: CDR1 MNHNY and CDR2 SVGAGI (reference sequence). CDR3 bases: TGTGCCAGCAGTGACAGGGGGGAGAATTCACCCCTCCACTTT. Its translation is CASSDRGENSPLHF.

The chain joins TRBV5-1 to TRBJ1-5; 9 nucleotides line up with TRBD1. The CDR3 is made up of 15 amino acids. Germline loops: CDR1 SGHRS, CDR2 YFSETQ. J was trimmed by 6 bases and V by 1 base; bases with no gene match: 5. The CDR3: CASSLTGTGPQPQHF. CDR3 nucleotide sequence: TGCGCCAGCAGCTTGACCGGGACAGGGCCTCAGCCCCAGCATTTT.

The V and J genes are TRBV12-5 and TRBJ2-7, with 9 positions matching TRBD1. V shed 2 bases and J 6 bases; nucleotides not matched to a gene: 8. The CDR3 length is 15 residues. Germline lookup yields CDR1 LGHNT and CDR2 FRNRAP. CDR3 in DNA: TGTGCTAGTGGTTTGTCATCGTCGGGACAGGGCGAGCAGTACTTC. Its protein product is CASGLSSSGQGEQYF.

V is TRBV7-9 and J is TRBJ1-6; TRBD1 matches 9 bases. Germline lookup yields CDR1 SEHNR and CDR2 FQNEAQ (reference sequence). The J segment lost 8 bases and the V segment lost 5 bases, leaving 7 bases of the junction unmatched. The CDR3 totals 15 residues. DNA of the CDR3: TGTGCCAGCAGCCAACAGGGGGCTCTTGATTCACCCCTCCACTTT. The encoded protein is CASSQQGALDSPLHF.

This clone was observed a handful of times. The rearrangement links TRBV10-2 to TRBJ2-7; D remains unclear. The CDR3 consists of 11 residues. V gave up 6 bases and J gave up 6 bases, with 9 bases separating them. Germline CDR1 is WSHSY and CDR2 is SAAADI. The CDR3 sequence is CASSQASEQYF. The CDR3, as DNA: TGCGCCAGCAGCCAGGCAAGCGAGCAGTACTTC.

The gene calls are TRBV30 and TRBJ1-3; the match to TRBD1 covers 10 bases. There are 16 residues in the CDR3. Germline V CDR1 and CDR2: GTSNPN, SVGIG (reference sequence). V trimming: 0 bases; J trimming: 3 bases; junction bases outside the gene matches: 5. Here the CDR3 DNA reads TGTGCCTGGAGTGTGAAAGACAGGGGGCTTGGAAACACCATATATTTT. As protein: CAWSVKDRGLGNTIYF.

The V and J genes are TRBV7-2 and TRBJ1-4; D remains ambiguous. The germline CDR1 and CDR2 sequences are SGHTA and FQGNSA. The CDR3 sequence is 14 residues long. The V gene lost 5 bases and the J gene lost 3 bases, with 10 bases spanning the gap. The chain's CDR3 is CASSRTLANEKLFF. The CDR3 DNA sequence: TGTGCCAGCAGCCGAACCCTAGCTAATGAAAAACTGTTTTTT.

The rearrangement joins TRBV6-5 to TRBJ2-1; tentatively, D is TRBD1 (6 bases). Germline V gene sequence: CDR1 MNHEY, CDR2 SVGAGI. This CDR3 region has 13 residues. Deletions cut 5 bases from V and 5 bases from J, with 10 bases between. The DNA for the CDR3 is TGTGCCAGCAGTGACCGGGACAACAATGAGCAGTTCTTC. As protein: CASSDRDNNEQFF.

This chain uses TRBV5-4 with TRBJ2-4; weak D call: TRBD2 (5 bases). This CDR3 contains 15 residues. Germline assignment: CDR1 SGHNT and CDR2 YYREEE (reference sequence). Trimming stripped 3 bases from V and 9 bases from J, with 19 bases between. CDR3 DNA: TGTGCCAGCAGCTCGACATCTCGGGGAGACGGCATTCAGTACTTC. Amino acid sequence: CASSSTSRGDGIQYF.

The CDR3 protein is CASTLGGARETQYF. The CDR3 region has the DNA TGTGCCAGCACCCTCGGGGGGGCCCGGGAGACCCAGTACTTC. The chain employs TRBV6-6 and TRBJ2-5; TRBD2 matches 8 bases. There are 14 residues in the CDR3. The germline CDR1 and CDR2 sequences are MNHNY and SVGAGI (reference sequence). V gave up 7 bases and J gave up 5 bases; unmatched junction bases: 9.

The chain has TRBV2 and TRBJ2-1; D may be TRBD1 (5 bases). Germline lookup yields CDR1 SNHLY and CDR2 FYNNEI. Trimming stripped 7 bases from V and 8 bases from J, with 21 bases between. The CDR3 totals 15 residues. The CDR3 DNA is TGTGCCAGCACCCCAGGTCAGGGATGGGGCGATGAGCAGTTCTTC. This gives the protein CASTPGQGWGDEQFF.

The rearrangement uses TRBV9 and TRBJ2-7; 13 bases are shared with TRBD2. The germline V gene encodes CDR1 SGDLS and CDR2 YYNGEE. V dropped 3 bases and J dropped 3; count of bases not matched to a gene: 3. The CDR3 runs to 15 residues. DNA of the CDR3: TGTGCCAGCAGCGAGGGACTAGCGGGATACTACGAGCAGTACTTC. As protein: CASSEGLAGYYEQYF.

The CDR3 region has the DNA TGTGCCAGCGAAGACCAGACGGGAAACGAGCAGTACTTC. This encodes CASEDQTGNEQYF. This chain uses TRBV6-6 with TRBJ2-7, with a possible D match to TRBD2 (5 bases). Deletions cut 8 bases from V and 5 bases from J, with 16 bases between. There are 13 residues in the CDR3. The germline V gene has CDR1 MNHNY and CDR2 SVGAGI (reference sequence).

The chain combines TRBV5-1 with TRBJ1-1; D call uncertain. This CDR3 is built from 13 residues. The V gene's germline CDR1 is SGHRS and CDR2 YFSETQ. Deletions cut 0 bases from V and 6 bases from J, with 9 bases between. This CDR3 reads CASSLVGRAEAFF. The DNA of the CDR3 is TGCGCCAGCAGCTTGGTGGGGAGGGCTGAAGCTTTCTTT.

V is TRBV15 and J is TRBJ2-3, with TRBD2 identical over 11 bases. Germline V lookup: CDR1 LNHNV, CDR2 YYDKDF (reference sequence). Trimming cost V 5 bases and J 2 bases; bases outside gene matches: 9. There are 17 residues in the CDR3. This CDR3 is CATSSPPGLAATDTQYF. In nucleotides, the CDR3 is TGTGCCACCAGCTCCCCACCGGGACTAGCGGCCACAGATACGCAGTATTTT.